A selection of T cell receptor beta chains follows, all from one sample in a study of T-cell reconstitution after alpha-beta-depleted transplantation in children. TCRdb re-derived calls from the PCR reads in MiXCR, one entry per CDR3 protein. The sample includes a few hundred thousand distinct CDR3 sequences, over 10% seen only once; the top ten take approximately 2%. Specimen: PBMCs, mostly from graft donor cells, collected 360 days after TCRalphabeta/CD19-depleted stem cell transplant. The receptors originated from a male patient aged 10 to 17 who had a stem cell transplant for acute myeloid leukemia, so the T cells may come from the graft donor. The CDR3 runs from the conserved cysteine through the conserved F or W. D genes are given only for firm matches. A clone size is listed for some rows: how often the clone was seen (once, few, many), or a class if it is expanded.

j_gene: TRBJ2-7
abundance: many
d_gene: -
v_gene: TRBV21-1
CDR3aa: CASSKRQGIEQYF
CDR3nt: TGTGCCAGCAGCAAAAGGCAGGGGATCGAGCAGTACTTC

j_gene: TRBJ1-1
abundance: -
d_gene: -
v_gene: TRBV9
CDR3aa: CASSPPPLLQGNTEAFF
CDR3nt: TGTGCCAGCAGCCCACCCCCTTTACTACAGGGAAACACTGAAGCTTTCTTT

j_gene: TRBJ2-3
abundance: few
d_gene: TRBD1
v_gene: TRBV11-2
CDR3aa: CASSSIRGQAHTQYF
CDR3nt: TGTGCCAGCAGCTCAATACGAGGACAGGCCCATACGCAGTATTTT

j_gene: TRBJ1-5
abundance: -
d_gene: TRBD1
v_gene: TRBV6-1
CDR3aa: CASSRQGSSNQPQHF
CDR3nt: TGTGCCAGCAGTCGACAGGGGAGTAGCAATCAGCCCCAGCATTTT

j_gene: TRBJ2-7
abundance: few
d_gene: -
v_gene: TRBV12-3/TRBV12-4
CDR3aa: CASTPAIGDHEQYF
CDR3nt: TGTGCCAGCACCCCGGCGATCGGGGACCACGAGCAGTACTTC

j_gene: TRBJ2-7
abundance: -
d_gene: TRBD1
v_gene: TRBV28
CDR3aa: CASNKGGTGREQYF
CDR3nt: TGTGCCAGCAACAAAGGGGGGACAGGGCGCGAGCAGTACTTC

j_gene: TRBJ1-1
abundance: -
d_gene: TRBD1
v_gene: TRBV12-3/TRBV12-4
CDR3aa: CASTPETGVTEAFF
CDR3nt: TGTGCCAGCACCCCGGAGACAGGGGTAACTGAAGCTTTCTTT

j_gene: TRBJ2-4
abundance: few
d_gene: TRBD2
v_gene: TRBV12-3/TRBV12-4
CDR3aa: CASSLEGLGKYF
CDR3nt: TGTGCCAGCAGTTTAGAGGGACTAGGAAAGTACTTC

j_gene: TRBJ2-1
abundance: many
d_gene: -
v_gene: TRBV7-3
CDR3aa: CASSFPQDEQFF
CDR3nt: TGTGCCAGCAGCTTTCCACAGGATGAGCAGTTCTTC

j_gene: TRBJ1-2
abundance: many
d_gene: -
v_gene: TRBV2
CDR3aa: CARSPRGFNYGYTF
CDR3nt: TGTGCCAGGAGTCCTCGAGGGTTTAACTATGGCTACACCTTC

j_gene: TRBJ2-2
abundance: few
d_gene: -
v_gene: TRBV5-5
CDR3aa: CASSPFHTGELFF
CDR3nt: TGTGCCAGCAGCCCATTCCACACCGGGGAGCTGTTTTTT

j_gene: TRBJ2-1
abundance: -
d_gene: TRBD2
v_gene: TRBV7-3
CDR3aa: CASSIGERGYNEQFF
CDR3nt: TGTGCCAGCAGCATCGGCGAGCGGGGCTACAATGAGCAGTTCTTC

j_gene: TRBJ2-1
abundance: -
d_gene: -
v_gene: TRBV6-2/TRBV6-3
CDR3aa: CASSSTLPSSYNEQFF
CDR3nt: TGTGCCAGCAGTTCTACCCTCCCCAGCTCCTACAATGAGCAGTTCTTC

j_gene: TRBJ2-7
abundance: few
d_gene: -
v_gene: TRBV4-3
CDR3aa: CASSRQTGEFLEQYF
CDR3nt: TGCGCCAGCAGCCGCCAAACGGGGGAGTTTCTAGAGCAGTACTTC

j_gene: TRBJ1-1
abundance: many
d_gene: -
v_gene: TRBV18
CDR3aa: CASSAVGGATEAFF
CDR3nt: TGTGCCAGCTCAGCGGTGGGGGGGGCCACTGAAGCTTTCTTT

j_gene: TRBJ2-5
abundance: few
d_gene: TRBD2
v_gene: TRBV5-5
CDR3aa: CASSFIAGYQETQYF
CDR3nt: TGTGCCAGCAGCTTTATAGCGGGCTACCAAGAGACCCAGTACTTC

j_gene: TRBJ2-1
abundance: few
d_gene: -
v_gene: TRBV4-3
CDR3aa: CASSAGTFGIVDEQFF
CDR3nt: TGCGCCAGCAGCGCTGGGACTTTCGGGATAGTCGATGAGCAGTTCTTC

j_gene: TRBJ2-1
abundance: -
d_gene: -
v_gene: TRBV7-6
CDR3aa: CASSLLERRALSDEQFF
CDR3nt: TGTGCCAGCAGCTTATTGGAGAGACGTGCGCTATCCGATGAGCAGTTCTTC

j_gene: TRBJ2-3
abundance: -
d_gene: -
v_gene: TRBV4-3
CDR3aa: CASTEKPSGSRADTQYF
CDR3nt: TGCGCCAGCACCGAAAAACCCTCCGGGAGTAGAGCAGATACGCAGTATTTT

j_gene: TRBJ2-1
abundance: many
d_gene: TRBD2
v_gene: TRBV7-2
CDR3aa: CASSHRGLDYNEQFF
CDR3nt: TGTGCCAGCAGCCATCGGGGACTAGACTACAATGAGCAGTTCTTC

j_gene: TRBJ2-7
abundance: -
d_gene: TRBD2
v_gene: TRBV24-1
CDR3aa: CATSGGSGSAYEQYF
CDR3nt: TGTGCCACCAGTGGCGGTAGCGGGAGTGCCTACGAGCAGTACTTC

j_gene: TRBJ2-3
abundance: few
d_gene: -
v_gene: TRBV20-1
CDR3aa: CSASVVNTQYF
CDR3nt: TGCAGTGCTAGCGTTGTGAATACGCAGTATTTT

j_gene: TRBJ2-7
abundance: many
d_gene: TRBD1
v_gene: TRBV5-1
CDR3aa: CASSLKGGTGLHEQYF
CDR3nt: TGCGCCAGCAGCTTGAAAGGGGGGACAGGGCTCCACGAGCAGTACTTC

j_gene: TRBJ2-3
abundance: -
d_gene: -
v_gene: TRBV12-3/TRBV12-4
CDR3aa: CASTSPYRADTQYF
CDR3nt: TGTGCCAGCACCTCTCCCTACAGGGCAGATACGCAGTATTTT

j_gene: TRBJ1-6
abundance: few
d_gene: TRBD1
v_gene: TRBV29-1
CDR3aa: CSAMTGDLNSPLHF
CDR3nt: TGCAGCGCGATGACAGGGGACTTAAATTCACCCCTCCACTTT

j_gene: TRBJ2-3
abundance: few
d_gene: -
v_gene: TRBV28
CDR3aa: CASSLPPAVLATDTQYF
CDR3nt: TGTGCCAGCAGTCTACCCCCGGCAGTTCTGGCGACAGATACGCAGTATTTT

j_gene: TRBJ2-2
abundance: -
d_gene: TRBD2
v_gene: TRBV29-1
CDR3aa: CSVEGLAGTTGELFF
CDR3nt: TGCAGCGTTGAAGGACTAGCTGGGACGACCGGGGAGCTGTTTTTT

j_gene: TRBJ2-1
abundance: -
d_gene: -
v_gene: TRBV13
CDR3aa: CASSFDRGLATYNEQFF
CDR3nt: TGTGCCAGCAGCTTCGACCGTGGTCTAGCGACTTACAATGAGCAGTTCTTC

j_gene: TRBJ1-1
abundance: few
d_gene: TRBD1
v_gene: TRBV18
CDR3aa: CASSPRTGETEAFF
CDR3nt: TGTGCCAGCTCACCAAGGACAGGGGAAACTGAAGCTTTCTTT

j_gene: TRBJ2-1
abundance: few
d_gene: TRBD1
v_gene: TRBV12-3/TRBV12-4
CDR3aa: CASSSDRGDNEQFF
CDR3nt: TGTGCCAGCAGCTCGGACAGGGGGGATAATGAGCAGTTCTTC

j_gene: TRBJ2-7
abundance: -
d_gene: -
v_gene: TRBV7-9
CDR3aa: CASSFKGSGSYEQYF
CDR3nt: TGTGCCAGCAGCTTCAAAGGGAGCGGCTCCTACGAGCAGTACTTC

j_gene: TRBJ2-3
abundance: many
d_gene: -
v_gene: TRBV15
CDR3aa: CATSRGDRRDTQYF
CDR3nt: TGTGCCACCAGCAGAGGGGATCGAAGGGATACGCAGTATTTT

j_gene: TRBJ2-7
abundance: few
d_gene: -
v_gene: TRBV29-1
CDR3aa: CSVPGKQGTEQYF
CDR3nt: TGCAGCGTTCCGGGTAAGCAGGGTACCGAGCAGTACTTC

j_gene: TRBJ1-1
abundance: -
d_gene: -
v_gene: TRBV12-3/TRBV12-4
CDR3aa: CVGGGWNTEAFF
CDR3nt: TGTGTTGGGGGGGGATGGAACACTGAAGCTTTCTTT

j_gene: TRBJ1-4
abundance: few
d_gene: -
v_gene: TRBV7-9
CDR3aa: CASSPTSVLGEKLFF
CDR3nt: TGTGCCAGCAGCCCCACGTCAGTATTGGGTGAAAAACTGTTTTTT

j_gene: TRBJ2-3
abundance: few
d_gene: -
v_gene: TRBV5-6
CDR3aa: CASSFVGFLSDTQYF
CDR3nt: TGTGCCAGCAGCTTTGTGGGCTTTCTCTCAGATACGCAGTATTTT